This TCR beta chain was retrieved from a study of blood T cell repertoires in COVID-19 (dated by TCRdb to 2018 to 2020). About the study as a whole: Samples covering the acute and convalescent phases of COVID-19 were provided by collaborators in the United States, Italy and Spain. The samples were drawn from two sources: the first 160 participants of the ongoing ImmuneRACE study, and approximately 1,300 subjects contributed by 6 global collaborators. Sample metadata almost always included a de-identified subject ID, COVID-19 status, age in years and sex. Subjects who had been exposed to COVID-19, were actively infected with it, or had recovered from it provided the deeply sampled blood TCRbeta repertoires that made up the dataset. HLA class I and class II types, where available, came from metadata supplied by the sample provider rather than from assay-based typing. The prospective study material was composed of cDNA or gDNA derived from T cells, B-cell-depleted T cells, or PBMCs. The repertoires were released in a freely available public database intended as a resource for research on the immune response to SARS-CoV-2.

Broader findings and caveats from the paper: Clinical and demographic metadata were provided uncurated, with the amount varying by source and participant.

The immunoSEQ Assay, a bias-controlled multiplex PCR, was used to amplify TCRbeta CDR3 regions from genomic DNA. As for the authors' bioinformatics: Nucleated cell counts per sample were estimated from amplification of reference gene primers within the assay. Sequence reads were collapsed and filtered to measure the absolute abundance of every unique TCRbeta CDR3 rearrangement. For each sample, productive Simpson clonality was calculated as the square root of Simpson's diversity index across productive rearrangements. Here the immuneACCESS table is served through TCRdb, limited to in-frame sequences with V and J called. Missing clones are a known gap in these copies; in checked studies unresolved V genes cover under half, and the rest lacks a known reason. From that table come the V and J calls and clone size; the DNA was used to work out D and trimming. The sample table records tens of thousands of clones; roughly 83% of these occur just once. The ten largest clones represent roughly 5.2% of the sample.

CDR3 length: 13 amino acids, cysteine to phenylalanine. Here the CDR3 DNA is all that survives: 39 bases in frame from base 1. According to the germline V gene, CDR1 reads MNHEY and CDR2 reads SVGAGI. The V and J ends are trimmed by 0 bases and 8 bases, leaving 10 bases between them. On this clone itself: Its antigen is unknown. Base qualities are not recorded, but no much larger clone differs from it by a single base.

The collaborating institutions used their own protocols to collect whole blood in K2EDTA tubes. Collaborator samples were shipped for TCRbeta analysis as frozen whole blood, isolated PBMCs, or DNA extracted from either sample type. The rearranged chain carries TRBV6-5 and TRBJ1-1; the D gene identity is not certain. The sequenced material came from peripheral blood. This TCR was recovered from a human donor in a cohort sampled during active COVID-19. The nucleotide sequence reads TGTGCCAGCAGTTACTCTCTAGACGTGGAAGCTTTCTTT. Translated, this is CASSYSLDVEAFF.